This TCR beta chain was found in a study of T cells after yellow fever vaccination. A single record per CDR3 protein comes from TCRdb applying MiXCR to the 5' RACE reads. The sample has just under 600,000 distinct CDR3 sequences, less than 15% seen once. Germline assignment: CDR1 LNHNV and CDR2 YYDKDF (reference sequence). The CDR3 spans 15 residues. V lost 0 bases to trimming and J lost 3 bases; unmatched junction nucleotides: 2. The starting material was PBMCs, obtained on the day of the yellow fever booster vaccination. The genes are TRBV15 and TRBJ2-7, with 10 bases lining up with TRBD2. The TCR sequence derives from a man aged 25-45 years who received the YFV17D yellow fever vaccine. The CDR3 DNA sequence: TGTGCCACCAGCAGAGAGCTAGCGGGAGTCTACGAGCAGTACTTC. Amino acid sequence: CATSRELAGVYEQYF.